This T cell receptor (beta chain) was sequenced during a study of blood T cell repertoires in COVID-19. On the study more broadly: Sites across the United States, Italy and Spain contributed samples from acute and convalescent COVID-19.

In its sample, this clone was seen once. Other nucleotide sequences in the sample specify the same CDR3. Produced via immunoSEQ multiplex PCR; TCRdb's table is partial and in-frame only. The table lists about 350,000 clones, roughly 90% of them singletons. Recruitment covered about 26 US areas and drew participants whose ages spanned roughly 18 to 90 years. Allocation to cohorts depended on clinical history reported by the participants. Among Cohort 3 donors, those recovered had two negative PCRs, clearance, or symptom resolution. Trimming took off 6 bases at V and 5 bases at J, with 7 bases between the two ends. This CDR3 comprises 12 residues. Germline V CDR1 and CDR2: SGHNT, YENEEA.

This chain joins TRBV11-3 and TRBJ2-2, with no clear D. This receptor was identified in a young woman who had recovered from COVID-19. Sequenced sample: PBMCs or T cells enriched from blood (not recorded which). This CDR3 is CASSRGTGELFF. CDR3 bases: TGTGCCAGCAGTCGAGGTACCGGGGAGCTGTTTTTT.